Following are 26 T cell receptor beta chains from one sample sequenced in a study of T cell responses to AZD1222 COVID-19 vaccine. TCRdb keeps only in-frame clones here, not all; method: immunoSEQ multiplex PCR. The sample lists tens of thousands of clones, approximately 90% occurring once. The sample here was peripheral blood, taken 28 days after the second AZD1222 dose. The receptors derive from an adult who received the AZD1222 COVID-19 vaccine.

The chain combines TRBV11-3 with TRBJ2-1; D unclear. Germline assignment: CDR1 SGHNT and CDR2 YENEEA. Trimming removed 0 bases at V and 5 bases at J, with 11 bases between. This CDR3 comprises 15 residues. This CDR3 is CASSLESDFNNEQFF. CDR3 DNA: TGTGCCAGCAGCTTAGAATCCGACTTCAACAATGAGCAGTTCTTC.

The V call is TRBV27, the J call TRBJ1-1; D ambiguous. Deletions cut 6 bases from V and 6 bases from J, with 11 bases between. Germline lookup yields CDR1 MNHEY and CDR2 SMNVEV (reference sequence). CDR3 length: 12 amino acids. For the CDR3, the DNA is TGTGCCAGCAGGTCGGGATCAGCTGAAGCTTTCTTT. Protein product: CASRSGSAEAFF.

This clone came up once. The chain couples TRBV9 to TRBJ2-3; TRBD2 aligns across 9 bases. V shed 0 bases and J 6 bases; nucleotides not matched to a gene: 5. The germline V gene has CDR1 SGDLS and CDR2 YYNGEE. The length of the CDR3 is 15 residues. CDR3 region: CASSVGSGRMDTQYF. The CDR3 region has the DNA TGTGCCAGCAGCGTAGGAAGCGGGAGGATGGATACGCAGTATTTT.

The gene calls are TRBV7-7 and TRBJ2-7; TRBD1 aligns across 8 bases. The trim removed 2 bases at V and 4 bases at J, leaving 13 bases unmatched. CDR3 length equals 17 residues. Per the germline V gene, CDR1 is SSHAT and CDR2 is FNYEAQ (reference sequence). CDR3 region: CASSLSPPGGAEYEQYF. The CDR3 region has the DNA TGTGCCAGCAGCTTATCCCCCCCAGGGGGCGCCGAGTACGAGCAGTACTTC.

The CDR3 region is CASSYSRGSSYNEQFF. The CDR3 DNA follows: TGTGCCAGCAGTTACTCGAGGGGGAGCTCCTACAATGAGCAGTTCTTC. V gene TRBV6-5 combines with J gene TRBJ2-1; a weak D match, TRBD1 (6 bases). The ends were cut back, 0 bases at V and 0 bases at J, with 9 bases in the middle. Germline CDR1 MNHEY, CDR2 SVGAGI. The CDR3 has 16 amino acids.

The rearrangement links TRBV27 to TRBJ2-3; D gene ambiguous. This CDR3 region has 16 residues. V was shortened by 5 bases and J by 1 base, with 16 bases between the two germline ends. Germline V gives CDR1 MNHEY, CDR2 SMNVEV (reference sequence). CDR3 region: CASSPRKSIRTDTQYF. CDR3 sequence (DNA): TGTGCCAGCAGTCCCCGAAAGTCGATCCGCACAGATACGCAGTATTTT.

This clone appeared once. J is TRBJ1-1 and V is TRBV20-1; D remains unclear. Trimming shortened V by 0 bases and J by 3 bases, and 2 bases separated the two germline ends. This CDR3 is 11 amino acids long. Germline V gene lookup returns CDR1 DFQATT and CDR2 SNEGSKA (reference sequence). The CDR3 is CSARDYTEAFF. The CDR3 coding sequence is TGCAGTGCTAGAGATTACACTGAAGCTTTCTTT.

A single count supports this clone. This chain joins TRBV4-3 and TRBJ2-6; the D is unclear. The V and J ends lost 0 bases and 0 bases respectively, with 6 bases between them. The CDR3 is 16 residues long. In germline, CDR1 is LGHNA, CDR2 YSLEER. The CDR3 DNA reads TGCGCCAGCAGCCAAGATATGATCTCTGGGGCCAACGTCCTGACTTTC. It is translated as CASSQDMISGANVLTF.

The J gene is TRBJ2-5, the V gene TRBV29-1, with 10 nucleotides matching TRBD1. The V gene's germline CDR1 is SQVTM and CDR2 ANQGSEA. Trimming cost V 4 bases and J 5 bases; bases outside gene matches: 4. The CDR3 sequence is 13 residues long. CDR3 in DNA: TGCAGCGTTGTGGGACAGGGGCTCGAGACCCAGTACTTC. It yields the protein CSVVGQGLETQYF.

The chain recombines TRBV6-1 with TRBJ1-5; D is possibly TRBD1 (5 bases). This CDR3 has 14 amino acids. Trimming took off 3 bases at V and 7 bases at J, with 13 bases between the two ends. CDR1 MNHNS and CDR2 SASEGT come from the germline V gene. The DNA for the CDR3 is TGTGCCAGCAGTGATCGGGCAGGGACCCAGCCCCAGCATTTT. Translating it yields CASSDRAGTQPQHF.

V gene TRBV28 combines with J gene TRBJ1-1; maybe TRBD1 (6 bases). CDR1 is MDHEN and CDR2 is SYDVKM in the germline V gene. This CDR3 contains 16 residues. V lost 2 bases and J lost 4, with 17 bases in between. As DNA, the CDR3 is TGTGCCAGCAGTTTAAACGACAGGCGAGGGGTCACTGAAGCTTTCTTT. Its protein product is CASSLNDRRGVTEAFF.

The J gene is TRBJ2-3, the V gene TRBV4-3, with D possibly being TRBD2 (5 bases). Per germline, CDR1 LGHNA and CDR2 YSLEER. This CDR3 contains 14 residues. V gave up 6 bases and J gave up 4 bases, with 14 bases separating them. CDR3 sequence reads: CASSRQEGSDTQYF. The CDR3 DNA follows: TGCGCCAGCAGTCGCCAAGAGGGCTCAGATACGCAGTATTTT.

The chain is built from TRBV19 and TRBJ1-5; D is unresolved. Looked up from germline, CDR1 is LNHDA and CDR2 is SQIVND (reference sequence). This CDR3 is 12 amino acids long. V shed 6 bases and J shed 4 bases, with 7 bases lying between them. CDR3 residues: CASRDANQPQHF. The CDR3 DNA is TGTGCCAGTAGGGACGCGAATCAGCCCCAGCATTTT.

This clone was seen a few times. The V and J genes are TRBV7-2 and TRBJ2-7, with D possibly matching TRBD2 (6 bases). In germline, CDR1 is SGHTA, CDR2 FQGNSA. This CDR3 contains 16 residues. V lost 2 bases and J lost 0, with 14 bases in between. CDR3 nucleotides: TGTGCCAGCAGCTTAAATGGCGGGGAGGCCTCCTACGAGCAGTACTTC. It is translated as CASSLNGGEASYEQYF.

This sequence joins TRBV5-4 and TRBJ2-7; 8 bases map to TRBD2. In germline, CDR1 is SGHNT, CDR2 YYREEE (reference sequence). The CDR3 extends over 15 amino acids. With 4 bases clipped from V and 2 bases from J, the junction kept 8 bases outside the gene matches. The chain's CDR3 is CASSPGLAVTYEQYF. CDR3 in DNA: TGTGCCAGCAGCCCCGGACTAGCTGTGACCTACGAGCAGTACTTC.

The chain employs TRBV27 and TRBJ2-2; TRBD2 matches 10 bases. CDR3 size: 16 residues. The V segment lost 0 bases and the J segment 5 bases; nucleotides outside the gene matches: 3. Germline CDR1 and CDR2: MNHEY and SMNVEV (reference sequence). This CDR3 reads CASSLSAGGRTGELFF. The CDR3 DNA sequence: TGTGCCAGCAGTTTATCAGCGGGAGGGCGAACCGGGGAGCTGTTTTTT.

This chain joins TRBV28 and TRBJ1-6; maybe TRBD1 (6 bases). Trimming left V 6 bases short and J 9 bases short, with 12 bases between. This CDR3 spans 13 amino acids. The germline V gene has CDR1 MDHEN and CDR2 SYDVKM. This chain's CDR3 is CASSRQDSSPLHF. The CDR3 DNA reads TGTGCCAGCAGCCGACAGGACAGTTCACCCCTCCACTTT. Looking up the rest from reference TRBV28 and TRBJ1-6 gives the full variable domain: DVKVTQSSRYLVKRTGEKVFLECVQDMDHENMFWYRQDPGLGLRLIYFSYDVKMKEKGDIPEGYSVSREKKERFSLILESASTNQTSMYLCASSRQDSSPLHFGNGTRLTVT.

CDR3 nucleotides: TGTGCCAGCAGCCTAATGGGCGGGACGAACACTGAAGCTTTCTTT. Translation gives CASSLMGGTNTEAFF. This chain joins TRBV7-3 and TRBJ1-1, with D possibly matching TRBD1 (5 bases). Deletions cut 5 bases from V and 1 base from J, with 14 bases between. This CDR3 has 15 amino acids. CDR1 is SGHTA, CDR2 FQGTGA, per germline.

The CDR3 is CASTLRGARNNSPLHF. DNA of the CDR3: TGTGCCAGCACCTTAAGGGGGGCCCGGAATAATTCACCCCTCCACTTT. The chain is built from TRBV2 and TRBJ1-6; a possible D gene is TRBD1 (6 bases). Per germline, CDR1 SNHLY and CDR2 FYNNEI. V was clipped by 7 bases and J by 5 bases, with 18 bases between them. This CDR3 has 16 residues.

The rearrangement joins TRBV12-3 or TRBV12-4 to TRBJ2-5; no reliable D call. Trimming left V 6 bases short and J 4 bases short, with 9 bases between. The CDR3 length is 12 residues. CDR3 nucleotide sequence: TGTGCCAGCAGGGCCACGGGAGAGACCCAGTACTTC. This translates into CASRATGETQYF.

The chain uses TRBV6-5 and TRBJ1-1; 10 nucleotides match TRBD1. This CDR3 contains 15 residues. The germline V gene has CDR1 MNHEY and CDR2 SVGAGI. After removal of 5 bases from V and 3 bases from J, the junction contained 6 bases not matched to a gene. The CDR3 bases are TGTGCCAGCAGTAAACGCGGGACAGGGGACACTGAAGCTTTCTTT. Its protein product is CASSKRGTGDTEAFF.

The chain is built from TRBV20-1 and TRBJ1-4; no clear D gene. Trimming pared 3 bases from V and 5 bases from J, leaving 13 bases between. Germline-derived CDR1 and CDR2 are DFQATT and SNEGSKA (reference sequence). The CDR3 runs to 14 residues. The CDR3 DNA reads TGCAGTGCTAGTTTCGCACCCCCAAATGAAAAACTGTTTTTT. This gives the protein CSASFAPPNEKLFF.

V gene TRBV14 combines with J gene TRBJ1-1, with a weak D call TRBD1 (5 bases). The CDR3 covers 17 residues. Per germline, CDR1 SGHDN and CDR2 FVKESK. Trimming stripped 8 bases from V and 7 bases from J, with 29 bases between. This CDR3 is CASPTSRRGRAGGEAFF. Written as DNA, the CDR3 is TGTGCCAGCCCCACAAGTCGAAGGGGCAGGGCCGGGGGTGAAGCTTTCTTT.

The chain is built from TRBV9 and TRBJ1-5; D remains ambiguous. This CDR3 has 15 residues. CDR1 SGDLS and CDR2 YYNGEE come from the germline V gene. V lost 1 base and J lost 0, with 8 bases in between. CDR3 sequence: CASSVRGDSNQPQHF. The CDR3, as DNA: TGTGCCAGCAGCGTACGAGGAGATAGCAATCAGCCCCAGCATTTT.

The chain uses TRBV11-2 and TRBJ2-3; 7 bases agree with TRBD1. The CDR3 is made up of 16 amino acids. Trimming at V came to 4 bases and at J to 2 bases, leaving 9 bases not matched to a gene. CDR1 and CDR2 (germline): SGHAT, FQNNGV. The CDR3 DNA is TGTGCCAGCAGCTGGAACAGGGGTAACCCCACAGATACGCAGTATTTT. It specifies CASSWNRGNPTDTQYF.

The chain employs TRBV30 and TRBJ1-2; D not certain. V lost 4 bases and J 3 bases, leaving 9 bases between the germline ends. Germline loops: CDR1 GTSNPN, CDR2 SVGIG (reference sequence). This CDR3 spans 12 amino acids. The CDR3 DNA sequence: TGTGCCTGGACTGCCGCCTACTATGGCTACACCTTC. Encoded protein: CAWTAAYYGYTF.